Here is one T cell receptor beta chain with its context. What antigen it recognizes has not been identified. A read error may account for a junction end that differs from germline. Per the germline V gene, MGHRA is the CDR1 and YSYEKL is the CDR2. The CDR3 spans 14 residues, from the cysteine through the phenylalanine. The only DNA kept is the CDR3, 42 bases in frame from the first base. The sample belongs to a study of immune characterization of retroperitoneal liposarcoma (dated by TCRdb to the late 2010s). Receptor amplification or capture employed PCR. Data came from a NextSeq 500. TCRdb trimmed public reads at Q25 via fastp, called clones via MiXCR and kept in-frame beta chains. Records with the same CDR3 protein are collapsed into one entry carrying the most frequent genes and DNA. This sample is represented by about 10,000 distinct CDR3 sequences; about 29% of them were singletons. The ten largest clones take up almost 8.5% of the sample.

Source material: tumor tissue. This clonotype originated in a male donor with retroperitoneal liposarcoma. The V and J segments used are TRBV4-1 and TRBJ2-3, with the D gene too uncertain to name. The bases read TGTGCCAGCAGCCAAGGAACTTACACAGATATGCAGTATTTT. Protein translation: CASSQGTYTDMQYF.